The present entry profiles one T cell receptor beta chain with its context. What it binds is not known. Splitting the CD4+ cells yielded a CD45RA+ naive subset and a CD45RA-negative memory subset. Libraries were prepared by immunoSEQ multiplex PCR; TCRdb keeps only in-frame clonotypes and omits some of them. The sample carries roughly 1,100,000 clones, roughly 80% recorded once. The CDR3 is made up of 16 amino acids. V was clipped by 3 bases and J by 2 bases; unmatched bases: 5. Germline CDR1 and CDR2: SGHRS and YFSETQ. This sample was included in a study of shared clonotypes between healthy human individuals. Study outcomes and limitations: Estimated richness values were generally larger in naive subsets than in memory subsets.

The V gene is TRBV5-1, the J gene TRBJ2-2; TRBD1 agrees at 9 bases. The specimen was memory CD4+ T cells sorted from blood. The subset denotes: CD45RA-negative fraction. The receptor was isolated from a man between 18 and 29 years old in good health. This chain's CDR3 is CASSSRTGENTGELFF. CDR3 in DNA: TGCGCCAGCAGCTCCCGGACAGGGGAAAACACCGGGGAGCTGTTTTTT.